This T cell receptor (beta chain) was retrieved from a study of T cell changes during pregnancy in multiple sclerosis (dated by TCRdb to the late 2010s). With regard to the full study: The study looked at changes in the T cell repertoire across pregnancy in women with multiple sclerosis.

With respect to this clone: It has no known antigen specificity. Per-base quality was not reported, and no clone a single base away is much larger than it.

From the cysteine up to the phenylalanine, the CDR3 has a length of 16 residues. This entry keeps only the CDR3 DNA: 48 bases, framed from base 1. From V the trimming removes 3 bases and from J it removes 4 bases, while the gene matches leave 6 bases of the junction unaccounted for. CDR1 and CDR2 (MRHNA, SNTAGT) derive from the germline V gene. To prepare the library, the immunoSEQ multiplex PCR assay was applied. TCRdb retrieved this table from immuneACCESS and kept in-frame rearrangements only. Not all clones are present; in checked studies, unresolved V genes account for under half, and no reason is known for the remainder. The sample table contains about 16,000 clones; only one count was recorded for roughly 85% of them. The top ten clonotypes cover around a fifth of the sample.

The material sequenced was CD8+ T cells from peripheral blood mononuclear cells, taken in the first trimester of pregnancy. Rearrangement joined TRBV6-4 to TRBJ2-3, and TRBD2 aligns with 11 junction nucleotides. The receptor comes from a female donor with multiple sclerosis, enrolled in a pregnancy study. The CDR3 reads as follows: CASSESYSGGADTQYF. DNA sequence: TGTGCCAGCAGTGAAAGCTATAGCGGGGGGGCAGATACGCAGTATTTT.